This T cell receptor beta chain was identified during a study of blood T cell repertoires in COVID-19. On the study more broadly: Donors in the United States, Italy and Spain gave samples during acute or convalescent COVID-19.

Participants' own reports of clinical history determined their cohort assignment. As handled by the study authors: Amplification of reference gene primers was used by the study to estimate nucleated cell counts. Using immunoSEQ multiplex PCR, the repertoire was profiled, and TCRdb retains in-frame clones only, with some absent. Clonal size and the V and J genes are those of that table, whereas D and trimming came from the DNA. Of about 170,000 clones listed, less than 90% are singletons. Trimming left V 4 bases short and J 0 bases short, with 9 bases between. The CDR3 extends over 14 amino acids. CDR1 and CDR2 from the germline V gene are LNHDA and SQIVND (reference sequence). On this clone: Other DNA sequences from this sample encode an identical CDR3 as well.

V is TRBV19 and J is TRBJ1-1, with D perhaps TRBD1 (6 bases). The specimen was PBMCs or T cells enriched from blood (not recorded which). This TCR derives from a woman in her forties or fifties who had recovered from COVID-19. For the CDR3, the DNA is TGTGCCAGTAGTACGGACAGTCTGAACACTGAAGCTTTCTTT. Translation: CASSTDSLNTEAFF. The whole variable domain, remainder taken from reference TRBV19 and TRBJ1-1, is DGGITQSPKYLFRKEGQNVTLSCEQNLNHDAMYWYRQDPGQGLRLIYYSQIVNDFQKGDIAEGYSVSREKKESFPLTVTSAQKNPTAFYLCASSTDSLNTEAFFGQGTRLTVV.